Listed below are T cell receptor beta chains from one sample, sequenced in a study of human T cells and chemical hapten exposure. TCRdb independently ran MiXCR on the RACE reads; one entry per CDR3 protein. The sample carries around 110,000 distinct CDR3 sequences, 9% to 13% recorded once. The sample here was whole blood, taken in connection with sensitization to the hapten diphenylcyclopropenone (DPC). Every receptor here comes from a woman in her fifties or sixties with alopecia areata. Some clones in this sample may be carry-over from other donors' samples. The CDR3 runs from the conserved cysteine through the conserved F or W. D genes are given only for firm matches. Some rows mark clone size as missing; the rest say once, few, many or name a class of expanded clone.

v_call,j_call,clone_size,d_call,cdr3_nt,cdr3_aa
TRBV19,TRBJ1-5,few,-,TGTGCCAGTAGAAATCTTGGTGGGGTGGTATCATCAAGCAATCAGCCCCAGCATTTT,CASRNLGGVVSSSNQPQHF
TRBV5-5,TRBJ2-1,few,-,TGTGCCAGCAGCTTGGATCACGATGAGCAGTTCTTC,CASSLDHDEQFF
TRBV28,TRBJ2-7,-,TRBD1,TGTGCCAGCAGCCTAAACAGGGGCTACGAGCAGTACTTC,CASSLNRGYEQYF
TRBV5-1,TRBJ1-1,-,-,TGCGCCAGCAGCTCGGATCTGATGAACACTGAAGCTTACTTT,CASSSDLMNTEAYF
TRBV12-3/TRBV12-4,TRBJ1-5,-,-,TGTGCCAGCAGTATGGGAATTAATCAGCCCCAGCATTTT,CASSMGINQPQHF
TRBV11-2,TRBJ1-6,many,-,TGTGCCAGCAGCTCCACCGAGAATTCACCCCTCCACTTT,CASSSTENSPLHF
TRBV28,TRBJ2-1,-,-,TGTGCCAGCAGTTTAGATTCCCGGGGGCAGTTCTTC,CASSLDSRGQFF
TRBV6-5,TRBJ1-2,many,TRBD1,TGTGCCAGCACCGTAATGACAGGGGGGAACTATGGCTACACCTTC,CASTVMTGGNYGYTF
TRBV12-3/TRBV12-4,TRBJ2-5,few,-,TGTGCCAGCAGTCCCGGGGCCCCCCAGTACTTC,CASSPGAPQYF
TRBV12-3/TRBV12-4,TRBJ2-2,many,TRBD2,TGTGCCAGCAGTTTTGGGCTAGCGGGAGTAAGGACCGGGGAGCTGTTTTTT,CASSFGLAGVRTGELFF